Shown below are 13 T cell receptor beta chains from a single sample sequenced in a study of T cell repertoires in cytomegalovirus infection. In TCRdb, the reads were re-called with MiXCR into one record per CDR3 protein. Found here are about 890,000 distinct CDR3 sequences, 25% to 40% of them singletons; the top ten hold roughly 12%. These receptors lack a known antigen. The source material was cultured CD8+ T cells from PBMCs, sampled from culture after CMV antigen stimulation. These receptors all come from a human donor in good health (CMV status not recorded). Some clones in this sample may be carry-over from other donors' samples.

This clonotype was counted only a few times. The chain links TRBV28 to TRBJ2-7; TRBD1 matches 8 bases. The CDR3 contains 14 residues. V lost 5 bases to trimming and J lost 3 bases; unmatched junction nucleotides: 6. Germline values: CDR1 MDHEN, CDR2 SYDVKM. The CDR3 DNA reads TGTGCCAGCAGTGAGCCAGGGGGCAACTACGAGCAGTACGTC. Translation: CASSEPGGNYEQYV.

The chain recombines TRBV12-3 or TRBV12-4 with TRBJ2-2, with 8 bases aligning to TRBD1. The CDR3 is 15 amino acids. Trimming at V came to 3 bases and at J to 4 bases, leaving 4 bases not matched to a gene. The CDR3 region has the DNA TGTGCCAGCAGTTTGGGACAGGCAATCACCGGGGAGCTGTTTTTT. This encodes CASSLGQAITGELFF.

The V gene is TRBV12-3 or TRBV12-4, the J gene TRBJ2-1; 11 bases are shared with TRBD2. The junction had 6 bases not matched to a gene; V was cut back by 6 bases and J by 2 bases. This CDR3 spans 16 amino acids. CDR3 region: CASSELAGVTYNEQFF. CDR3 in DNA: TGTGCCAGCAGCGAACTAGCGGGGGTTACCTACAATGAGCAGTTCTTC.

This sequence joins TRBV29-1 and TRBJ2-7, with unresolved D. Germline V gene sequence: CDR1 SQVTM, CDR2 ANQGSEA. Trimming removed 3 bases from V and 6 bases from J, with 9 bases in between. This CDR3 contains 11 residues. The chain's CDR3 is CSVDHGPEQYF. The CDR3 DNA is TGCAGCGTTGACCATGGGCCCGAGCAGTACTTC.

This chain's CDR3 is CASRSAGIDYEQYF. As DNA, the CDR3 is TGTGCCAGCAGGTCGGCAGGGATTGATTACGAGCAGTACTTC. The chain carries TRBV27 and TRBJ2-7; TRBD1 is a possible D gene (5 bases). Trimming cost V 6 bases and J 4 bases, with 16 bases left between them. The CDR3 length is 14 residues. Germline V gene lookup returns CDR1 MNHEY and CDR2 SMNVEV (reference sequence).

This clonotype came up a few times. V is TRBV7-8 and J is TRBJ2-1, with 11 bases that match TRBD1. In germline, CDR1 is SGHVS, CDR2 FQNEAQ. Trimming removed 4 bases from V and 2 bases from J; junction bases left unmatched: 4. The CDR3 is made up of 16 amino acids. Written as DNA, the CDR3 is TGTGCCAGCAGCTCCGGGACAGGGGGTACCTACAATGAGCAGTTCTTC. Translation: CASSSGTGGTYNEQFF. Using reference TRBV7-8 and TRBJ2-1 for the parts outside the CDR3, the full variable domain is GAGVSQSPRYKVAKRGQDVALRCDPISGHVSLFWYQQALGQGPEFLTYFQNEAQLDKSGLPSDRFFAERPEGSVSTLKIQRTQQEDSAVYLCASSSGTGGTYNEQFFGPGTRLTVL.

The sample holds one count of this clonotype. A read error is possible here, since a much larger clone lies one base away. The chain has TRBV27 and TRBJ1-5; D is unclear. This CDR3 region has 14 residues. The germline gives CDR1 MNHEY, CDR2 SMNVEV (reference sequence). The CDR3 DNA sequence: TGTGTCAGCAGTTTGGTAGGTCCCAATCAGCCCCAGCATTTT. This codes for CVSSLVGPNQPQHF.

Only a few counts were recorded for this clonotype. V and J are TRBV2 and TRBJ1-1; D unresolved. Per the germline V gene, CDR1 is SNHLY and CDR2 is FYNNEI. Trimming pared 7 bases from V and 1 base from J, leaving 16 bases between. This CDR3 spans 15 amino acids. The DNA of the CDR3 is TGTGCCAGCATGGGCAGGTTTTACCCGAACACTGAAGCTTTCTTT. Translation: CASMGRFYPNTEAFF.

This clonotype appeared many times. The rearrangement joins TRBV10-3 to TRBJ2-2; TRBD2 might be the D (6 bases). This CDR3 contains 15 residues. The ends were cut back, 7 bases at V and 5 bases at J, with 17 bases in the middle. Per the germline V gene, CDR1 is ENHRY and CDR2 is SYGVKD. CDR3 bases: TGTGCCATCACCCACGGAGGGGTACGGACCGGGGAGCTGTTTTTT. Encoded protein: CAITHGGVRTGELFF.

The rearrangement uses TRBV6-5 and TRBJ2-1, with 10 bases aligning to TRBD2. The CDR3 runs to 15 residues. The germline CDR1 and CDR2 sequences are MNHEY and SVGAGI. Trimming cost V 6 bases and J 7 bases; bases outside gene matches: 9. CDR3 residues: CASSPQAGGLNEQFF. For the CDR3, the DNA is TGTGCCAGCAGCCCCCAAGCGGGGGGGCTTAATGAGCAGTTCTTC.

In its sample, this clonotype was seen many times. V usage is TRBV7-8 and J usage is TRBJ2-1; D unclear. The germline V and J ends were trimmed by 5 bases and 8 bases, with 13 bases remaining between them. The germline gives CDR1 SGHVS, CDR2 FQNEAQ. The CDR3 length is 13 residues. This CDR3 reads CASSPAQEDEQFF. In DNA form, the CDR3 reads TGTGCCAGCAGCCCGGCCCAAGAGGATGAGCAGTTCTTC.

This clonotype was counted only a few times. The rearrangement uses TRBV15 and TRBJ2-5; D may be TRBD1 or TRBD2 (6 bases each). Germline assignment: CDR1 LNHNV and CDR2 YYDKDF (reference sequence). This CDR3 comprises 18 residues. Trimming shortened V by 1 base and J by 5 bases, and 23 bases separated the two germline ends. This chain's CDR3 is CATSRGSSGGLGGETQYF. The CDR3 DNA reads TGTGCCACCAGCAGAGGCTCCTCCGGGGGCCTTGGTGGGGAGACCCAGTACTTC.

This clonotype was seen only a few times. The chain employs TRBV19 and TRBJ1-6; no definite D call. Germline V gives CDR1 LNHDA, CDR2 SQIVND (reference sequence). With 3 bases removed from V and 7 bases from J, the gap between germline ends came to 10 bases. CDR3 length: 14 residues. The CDR3 DNA follows: TGTGCCAGTAGTATTTTACTTTTCAATTCACCCCTCCACTTT. It translates to CASSILLFNSPLHF.